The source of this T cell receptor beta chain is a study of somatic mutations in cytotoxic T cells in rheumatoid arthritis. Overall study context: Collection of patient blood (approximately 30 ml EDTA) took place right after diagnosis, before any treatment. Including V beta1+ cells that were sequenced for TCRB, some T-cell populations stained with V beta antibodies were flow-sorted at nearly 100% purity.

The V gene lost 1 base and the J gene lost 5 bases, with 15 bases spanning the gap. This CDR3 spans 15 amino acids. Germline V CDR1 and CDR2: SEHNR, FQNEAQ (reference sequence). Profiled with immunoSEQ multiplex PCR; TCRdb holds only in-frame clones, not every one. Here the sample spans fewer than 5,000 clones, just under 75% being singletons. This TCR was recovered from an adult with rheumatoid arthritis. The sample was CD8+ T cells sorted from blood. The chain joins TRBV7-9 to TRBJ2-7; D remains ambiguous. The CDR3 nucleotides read TGTGCCAGCAGCTTAGACGGGCAGTGGCGCGACGAGCAGTACTTC. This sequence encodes CASSLDGQWRDEQYF.